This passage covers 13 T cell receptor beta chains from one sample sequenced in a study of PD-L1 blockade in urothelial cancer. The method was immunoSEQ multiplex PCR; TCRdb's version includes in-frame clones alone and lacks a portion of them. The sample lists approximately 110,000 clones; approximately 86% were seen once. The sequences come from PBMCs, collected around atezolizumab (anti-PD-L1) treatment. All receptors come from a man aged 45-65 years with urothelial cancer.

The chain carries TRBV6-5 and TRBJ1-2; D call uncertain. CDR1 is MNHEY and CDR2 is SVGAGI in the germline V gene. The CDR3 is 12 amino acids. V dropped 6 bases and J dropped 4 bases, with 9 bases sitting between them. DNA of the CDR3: TGTGCCAGCAGGGAGCACGGCTATGGCTACACCTTC. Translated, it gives CASREHGYGYTF.

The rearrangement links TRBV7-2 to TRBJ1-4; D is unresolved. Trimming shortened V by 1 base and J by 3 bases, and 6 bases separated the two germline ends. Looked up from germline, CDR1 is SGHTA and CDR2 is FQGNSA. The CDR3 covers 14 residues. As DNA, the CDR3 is TGTGCCAGCAGCTTAGGACTTTCTAATGAAAAACTGTTTTTT. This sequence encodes CASSLGLSNEKLFF.

CDR3 region: CASSDTRGAGGYTF. The DNA of the CDR3 is TGTGCCAGCAGCGACACGCGGGGGGCGGGCGGCTACACCTTC. V gene TRBV11-2 combines with J gene TRBJ1-2, with D maybe TRBD1 (6 bases). CDR3 length equals 14 residues. CDR1 is SGHAT and CDR2 is FQNNGV in the germline V gene. Trimming removed 5 bases from V and 8 bases from J, with 18 bases in between.

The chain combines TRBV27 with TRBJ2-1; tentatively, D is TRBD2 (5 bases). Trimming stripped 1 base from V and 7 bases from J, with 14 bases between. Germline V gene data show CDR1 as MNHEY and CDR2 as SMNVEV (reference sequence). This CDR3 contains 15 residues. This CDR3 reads CASSLYDSPGNEQFF. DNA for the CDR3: TGTGCCAGCAGTTTATATGACTCCCCGGGGAATGAGCAGTTCTTC.

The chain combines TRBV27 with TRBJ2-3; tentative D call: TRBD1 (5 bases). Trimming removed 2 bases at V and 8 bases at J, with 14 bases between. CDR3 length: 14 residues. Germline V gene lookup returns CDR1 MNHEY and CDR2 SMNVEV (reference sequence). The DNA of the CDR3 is TGTGCCAGCAGTTTAGGGCAGGGTAAGGGTACGCAGTATTTT. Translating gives CASSLGQGKGTQYF.

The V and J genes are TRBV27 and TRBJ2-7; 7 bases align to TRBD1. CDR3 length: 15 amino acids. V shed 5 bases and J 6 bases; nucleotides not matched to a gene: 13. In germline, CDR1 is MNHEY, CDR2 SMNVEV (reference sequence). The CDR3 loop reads CASSPLDDRELEQYF. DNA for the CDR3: TGTGCCAGCAGTCCCTTAGACGACAGGGAGCTCGAGCAGTACTTC.

The CDR3 sequence is CASKEPRGISYEQYF. DNA for the CDR3: TGTGCCAGCAAAGAACCCCGGGGTATCTCCTACGAGCAGTACTTC. This chain links TRBV28 with TRBJ2-7; possible D gene TRBD2, 5 bases. The ends were cut back, 7 bases at V and 0 bases at J, with 16 bases in the middle. The germline V gene encodes CDR1 MDHEN and CDR2 SYDVKM. The CDR3 is made up of 15 amino acids.

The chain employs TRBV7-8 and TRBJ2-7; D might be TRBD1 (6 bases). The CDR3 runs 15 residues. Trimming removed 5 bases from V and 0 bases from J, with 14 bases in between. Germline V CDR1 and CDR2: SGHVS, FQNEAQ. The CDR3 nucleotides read TGTGCCAGCAGCCCGACAGGAAGGAGCTCCTACGAGCAGTACTTC. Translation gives CASSPTGRSSYEQYF.

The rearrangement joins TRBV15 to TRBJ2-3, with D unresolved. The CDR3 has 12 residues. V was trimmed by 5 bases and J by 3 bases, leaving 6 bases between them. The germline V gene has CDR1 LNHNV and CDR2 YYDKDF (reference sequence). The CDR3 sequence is CATSGSTDTQYF. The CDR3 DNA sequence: TGTGCCACCAGCGGCAGTACAGATACGCAGTATTTT.

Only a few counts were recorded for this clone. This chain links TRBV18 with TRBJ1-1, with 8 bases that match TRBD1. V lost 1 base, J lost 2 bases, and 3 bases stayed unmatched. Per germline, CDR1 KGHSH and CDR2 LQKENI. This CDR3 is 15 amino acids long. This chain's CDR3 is CASSPLGQGNTEAFF. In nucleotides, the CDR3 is TGTGCCAGCTCACCACTCGGACAGGGAAACACTGAAGCTTTCTTT.

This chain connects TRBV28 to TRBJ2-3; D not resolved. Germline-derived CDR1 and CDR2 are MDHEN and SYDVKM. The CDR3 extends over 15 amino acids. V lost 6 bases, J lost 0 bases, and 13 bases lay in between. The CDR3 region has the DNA TGTGCCAGCAGCCATGGTAGCTCTAGCACAGATACGCAGTATTTT. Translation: CASSHGSSSTDTQYF.

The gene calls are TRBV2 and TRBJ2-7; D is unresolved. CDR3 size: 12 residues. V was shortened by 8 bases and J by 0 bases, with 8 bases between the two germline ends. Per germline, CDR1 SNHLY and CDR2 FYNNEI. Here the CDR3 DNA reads TGTGCCAGCCTCAGGAACTCCTACGAGCAGTACTTC. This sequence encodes CASLRNSYEQYF.

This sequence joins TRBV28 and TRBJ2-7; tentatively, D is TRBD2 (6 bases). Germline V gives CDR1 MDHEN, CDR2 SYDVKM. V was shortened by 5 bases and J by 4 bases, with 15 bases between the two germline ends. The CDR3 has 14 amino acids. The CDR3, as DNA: TGTGCCAGCAGTCCCATGGAGGGTGGGTACGAGCAGTACTTC. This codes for CASSPMEGGYEQYF.